This passage covers 10 T cell receptor beta chains from one sample sequenced in a study of memory CD4+ T cells and cytomegalovirus serostatus. Clones were read by immunoSEQ multiplex PCR, and TCRdb kept only the in-frame ones, dropping some. Of over 65,000 clones in the sample, 75% to 85% were seen once. The sort gate was single viable CD3+CD4+CD8-CD45RO+ cells for memory CD4+ T cells. The source material was memory CD4+ T cells from blood. The origin of the receptors is an adult in good health and CMV-seropositive.

This chain uses TRBV15 with TRBJ2-3; D uncertain. Germline-derived CDR1 and CDR2 are LNHNV and YYDKDF (reference sequence). Trimming left V 7 bases short and J 0 bases short, with 11 bases between. This CDR3 comprises 14 residues. CDR3 nucleotide sequence: TGTGCCACCAAGCTCGACTCTAGCACAGATACGCAGTATTTT. It translates to CATKLDSSTDTQYF.

V usage is TRBV7-9 and J usage is TRBJ1-1; D is undetermined. CDR1 is SEHNR, CDR2 FQNEAQ, per germline (reference sequence). CDR3 length equals 12 residues. V was pared by 0 bases and J by 8 bases, with 7 bases between. The CDR3 here is CASSLAGWEAFF. In DNA form, the CDR3 reads TGTGCCAGCAGCTTAGCGGGGTGGGAAGCTTTCTTT.

The chain uses TRBV7-2 and TRBJ1-2; 7 nucleotides match TRBD1. The CDR3 has 14 amino acids. The V gene's germline CDR1 is SGHTA and CDR2 FQGNSA. Losses at the gene ends were 5 bases for V and 2 bases for J; bases not matched to a gene: 5. Here the CDR3 reads CASSPGQANYGYTF. The CDR3 DNA follows: TGTGCCAGCAGCCCTGGACAGGCAAACTATGGCTACACCTTC.

This chain connects TRBV6-1 to TRBJ2-7; a weak D match, TRBD1 (6 bases). Germline V lookup: CDR1 MNHNS, CDR2 SASEGT. Trimming stripped 2 bases from V and 5 bases from J, with 16 bases between. The CDR3 has 15 residues. The CDR3 here is CASSELTVGGHEQYF. CDR3 coding DNA: TGTGCCAGCAGTGAACTGACCGTTGGGGGCCACGAGCAGTACTTC.

The chain has TRBV12-5 and TRBJ1-1, with D maybe TRBD1 (5 bases). The CDR3 contains 14 residues. V dropped 1 base and J dropped 9 bases, with 15 bases sitting between them. Per the germline V gene, CDR1 is LGHNT and CDR2 is FRNRAP. CDR3 in DNA: TGTGCTAGTGGTTTGGACCGGGACGGAAAGAAAGCTTTCTTT. As protein: CASGLDRDGKKAFF. The entire variable domain, with the rest obtained from reference TRBV12-5 and TRBJ1-1, is as follows: DARVTQTPRHKVTEMGQEVTMRCQPILGHNTVFWYRQTMMQGLELLAYFRNRAPLDDSGMPKDRFSAEMPDATLATLKIQPSEPRDSAVYFCASGLDRDGKKAFFGQGTRLTVV.

The chain combines TRBV30 with TRBJ1-2, with D unresolved. The CDR3 runs to 13 residues. With 1 base removed from V and 4 bases from J, the gap between germline ends came to 10 bases. Germline V lookup: CDR1 GTSNPN, CDR2 SVGIG (reference sequence). CDR3 loop: CAWSGTEFYGYTF. Here the CDR3 DNA reads TGTGCCTGGAGTGGGACCGAATTCTATGGCTACACCTTC.

This clone was seen a single time. The chain has TRBV10-3 and TRBJ1-2; no clear D. CDR1 is ENHRY and CDR2 is SYGVKD in the germline V gene. This CDR3 is 16 amino acids long. V was cut by 0 bases and J by 4 bases, with 15 bases left in between. The CDR3: CAISESRAHSSYGYTF. As DNA, the CDR3 is TGTGCCATCAGTGAGTCGAGGGCCCATTCTTCCTATGGCTACACCTTC.

V is TRBV7-9 and J is TRBJ1-4; no clear D gene. This CDR3 is built from 16 residues. The V and J ends lost 10 bases and 3 bases respectively, with 21 bases between them. Germline V lookup: CDR1 SEHNR, CDR2 FQNEAQ (reference sequence). The CDR3 region is CATATGRHGANEKLFF. The DNA of the CDR3 is TGTGCCACCGCTACCGGCAGACACGGGGCTAATGAAAAACTGTTTTTT. Looking up the rest from reference TRBV7-9 and TRBJ1-4 gives the full variable domain: DTGVSQNPRHKITKRGQNVTFRCDPISEHNRLYWYRQTLGQGPEFLTYFQNEAQLEKSRLLSDRFSAERPKGSFSTLEIQRTEQGDSAMYLCATATGRHGANEKLFFGSGTQLSVL.

This chain links TRBV6-5 with TRBJ1-1; 7 bases are a match to TRBD1. CDR3 size: 15 residues. Germline assignment: CDR1 MNHEY and CDR2 SVGAGI. The ends lost 2 bases at V and 0 bases at J; junction bases unmatched: 3. CDR3 nucleotides: TGTGCCAGCAGTTACAACAGGGGAATGAACACTGAAGCTTTCTTT. This translates into CASSYNRGMNTEAFF.

The rearrangement links TRBV5-1 to TRBJ1-1, with TRBD1 matching over 8 bases. V gave up 3 bases and J gave up 4 bases; unmatched junction bases: 11. CDR1 is SGHRS, CDR2 YFSETQ, per germline. The CDR3 is 16 amino acids. The CDR3 DNA reads as TGCGCCAGCAGCTACTTGGGAGGACAGGGTATCACTGAAGCTTTCTTT. Amino acid sequence: CASSYLGGQGITEAFF.